This T cell receptor (beta chain) was profiled in a study of early stage breast cancer tumors. The wider study: ER+/PR+/HER2- status applied to twelve of 16 invasive breast tumors.

This table comes from immunoSEQ multiplex PCR, and its TCRdb copy is limited to in-frame clones, with some not included. This sample has tens of thousands of clones, with roughly 86% found just once. This CDR3 has 14 amino acids. V gave up 6 bases and J gave up 2 bases; unmatched junction bases: 4. The germline V gene has CDR1 LGHNA and CDR2 YNFKEQ. Regarding the study as a whole: Compared with adjacent normal breast tissue, tumors showed 2 to 3-fold greater T cell density and higher clonality.

This clone appeared a single time. Its target is not known. Sequencing input: blood. The V and J genes are TRBV4-2 and TRBJ1-5; TRBD1 matches 7 bases. The sequence was collected from a person aged 45 to 59 with breast cancer. CDR3 region: CASRPTGGNQPQHF. Here the CDR3 DNA reads TGTGCCAGCAGACCTACAGGGGGCAATCAGCCCCAGCATTTT.